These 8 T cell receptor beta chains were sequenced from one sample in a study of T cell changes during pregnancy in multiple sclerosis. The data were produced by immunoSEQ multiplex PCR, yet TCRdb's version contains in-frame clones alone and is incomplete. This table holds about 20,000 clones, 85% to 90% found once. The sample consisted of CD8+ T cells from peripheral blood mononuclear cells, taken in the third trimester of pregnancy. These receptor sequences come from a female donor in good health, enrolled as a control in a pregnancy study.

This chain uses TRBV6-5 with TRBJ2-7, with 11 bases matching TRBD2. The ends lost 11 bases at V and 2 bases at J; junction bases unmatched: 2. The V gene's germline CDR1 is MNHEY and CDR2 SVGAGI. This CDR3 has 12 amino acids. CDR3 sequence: CASSGGPYEQYF. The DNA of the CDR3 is TGTGCCTCTAGCGGGGGGCCCTACGAGCAGTACTTC.

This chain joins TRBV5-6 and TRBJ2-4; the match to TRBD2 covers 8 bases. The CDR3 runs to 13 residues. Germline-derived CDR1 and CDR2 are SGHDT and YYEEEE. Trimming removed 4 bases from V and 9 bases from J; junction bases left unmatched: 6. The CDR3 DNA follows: TGTGCCAGCAGCACGGGACTAGAACGCATTCAGTACTTC. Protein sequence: CASSTGLERIQYF.

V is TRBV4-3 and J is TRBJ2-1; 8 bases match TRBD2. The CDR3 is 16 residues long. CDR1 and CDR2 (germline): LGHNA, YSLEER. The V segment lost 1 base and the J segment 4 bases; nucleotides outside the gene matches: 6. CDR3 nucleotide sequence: TGCGCCAGCAGCCAAGTAGGTAGCGGGGATTACAATGAGCAGTTCTTC. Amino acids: CASSQVGSGDYNEQFF.

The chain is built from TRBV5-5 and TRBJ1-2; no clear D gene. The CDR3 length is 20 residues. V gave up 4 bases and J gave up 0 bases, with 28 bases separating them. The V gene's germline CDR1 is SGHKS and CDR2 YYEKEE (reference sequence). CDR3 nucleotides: TGTGCCAGCAGCCCCCTAGCCCCCTCACCGTTCTCCGCTTCTAACTATGGCTACACCTTC. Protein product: CASSPLAPSPFSASNYGYTF.

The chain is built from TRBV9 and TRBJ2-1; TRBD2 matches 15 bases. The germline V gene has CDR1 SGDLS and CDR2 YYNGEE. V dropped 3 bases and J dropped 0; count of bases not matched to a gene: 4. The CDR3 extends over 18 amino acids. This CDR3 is CASSGGLAGGSSYNEQFF. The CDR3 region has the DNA TGTGCCAGCAGCGGAGGACTAGCGGGAGGGAGCTCCTACAATGAGCAGTTCTTC. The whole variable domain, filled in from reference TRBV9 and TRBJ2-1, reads DSGVTQTPKHLITATGQRVTLRCSPRSGDLSVYWYQQSLDQGLQFLIQYYNGEERAKGNILERFSAQQFPDLHSELNLSSLELGDSALYFCASSGGLAGGSSYNEQFFGPGTRLTVL.

CDR3 in amino acids: CASSDSGTGGAEAFF. Written as DNA, the CDR3 is TGTGCCAGCAGTGACTCCGGGACAGGAGGAGCTGAAGCTTTCTTT. This chain joins TRBV6-4 and TRBJ1-1; 8 bases match TRBD1. The CDR3 is 15 residues long. The V and J ends lost 0 bases and 6 bases, in that order; junction bases with no gene match: 6. The germline CDR1 and CDR2 sequences are MRHNA and SNTAGT.

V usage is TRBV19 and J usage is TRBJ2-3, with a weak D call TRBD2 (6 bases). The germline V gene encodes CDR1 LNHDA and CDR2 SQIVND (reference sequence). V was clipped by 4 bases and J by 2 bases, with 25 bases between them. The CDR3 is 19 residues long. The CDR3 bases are TGTGCCAGTAGTACATATATTTCGGCGGGACCACGGTCCACAGATACGCAGTATTTT. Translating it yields CASSTYISAGPRSTDTQYF.

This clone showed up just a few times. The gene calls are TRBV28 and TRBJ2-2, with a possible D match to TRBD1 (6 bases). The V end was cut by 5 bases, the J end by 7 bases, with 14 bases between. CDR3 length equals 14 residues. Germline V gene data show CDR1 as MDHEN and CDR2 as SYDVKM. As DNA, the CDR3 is TGTGCCAGCAGTGGCACAGGGTTTGGCGGGGAGCTGTTTTTT. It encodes CASSGTGFGGELFF. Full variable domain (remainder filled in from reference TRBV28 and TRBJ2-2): DVKVTQSSRYLVKRTGEKVFLECVQDMDHENMFWYRQDPGLGLRLIYFSYDVKMKEKGDIPEGYSVSREKKERFSLILESASTNQTSMYLCASSGTGFGGELFFGEGSRLTVL.